This T cell receptor beta chain was observed in a study of naive and memory T cell subsets. Study outcomes and limitations: Gini index rose across naive, CM, EM and EMRA in CD4 and CD8. RNA-based TCR counts may shift with T cell activation and differentiation.

The beta constant-region primer was an equimolar mix of two oligonucleotides covering TRBC1 and TRBC2. Ligated cDNA was amplified by four rounds of PCR with nested alpha and beta constant-region primers and SP2. TCRdb passed the UMI-ligation and nested PCR reads through MiXCR, listing each CDR3 protein once. The sample records about 82,000 distinct CDR3 sequences, 9% being singletons. Cells stained for CD3, CD4, CD8, CD45RA, CD27 and viability were sorted into four CD45RA/CD27 subsets. Trimming removed 2 bases at V and 1 base at J, with 9 bases between. CDR3 length: 14 residues. Germline V gene data show CDR1 as SQVTM and CDR2 as ANQGSEA. This clonotype showed up many times. Its target is not known.

The source material was naive CD8+ T cells from blood. The genes are TRBV29-1 and TRBJ2-1; tentatively, D is TRBD1 (6 bases). The sequence derives from a human donor in good health. DNA of the CDR3: TGCAGCGTTGAACTAGGACAGTCCTACAATGAGCAGTTCTTC. It encodes CSVELGQSYNEQFF.